This T cell receptor beta chain was sequenced in a study of response to subunit inactivated influenza vaccine. TCRdb re-called the RT-PCR reads with MiXCR, one entry per CDR3 protein. The sample has 500,000 to 550,000 distinct CDR3 sequences; less than 10% are singletons. This clonotype was seen repeatedly, ten times or more. Material: PBMCs from blood, obtained roughly 24 months after vaccination. The clonotype was recovered from a man aged 50 to 69 who received an inactivated influenza vaccine.

CDR3 DNA: TGTGCCACCCGCTCTGGGACCAACTATGGCTACACCTTC. Translating it yields CATRSGTNYGYTF. The chain couples TRBV24-1 to TRBJ1-2; D perhaps matches TRBD1 (5 bases). The CDR3 totals 13 residues. Germline V lookup: CDR1 KGHDR, CDR2 SFDVKD. Trimming stripped 9 bases from V and 2 bases from J, with 12 bases between.